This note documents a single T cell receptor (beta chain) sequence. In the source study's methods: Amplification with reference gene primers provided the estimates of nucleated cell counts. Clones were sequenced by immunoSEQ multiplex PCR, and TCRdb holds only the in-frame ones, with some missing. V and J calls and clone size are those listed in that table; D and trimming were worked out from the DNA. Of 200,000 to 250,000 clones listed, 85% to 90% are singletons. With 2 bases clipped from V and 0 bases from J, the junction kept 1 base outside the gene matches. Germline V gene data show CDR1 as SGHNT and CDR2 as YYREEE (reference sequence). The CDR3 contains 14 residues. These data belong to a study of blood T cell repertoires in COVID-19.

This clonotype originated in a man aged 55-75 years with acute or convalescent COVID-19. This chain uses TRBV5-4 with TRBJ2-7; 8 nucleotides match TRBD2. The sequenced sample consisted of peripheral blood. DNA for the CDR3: TGTGCCAGCAGCTTCGGGACTAGCTCCTACGAGCAGTACTTC. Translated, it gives CASSFGTSSYEQYF.